This T cell receptor beta chain was captured by sequencing in a study of cytomegalovirus exposure and HLA in healthy donors. For the study at large: Unique TCRs numbering 75 million to 95 million, obtained from HLA-typed donors, made up an early data release.

The trim removed 5 bases at V and 2 bases at J, leaving 6 bases unmatched. The germline CDR1 and CDR2 sequences are LNHDA and SQIVND (reference sequence). This CDR3 comprises 15 residues. It was with 60 Vbeta and 13 Jbeta primers that the PCR ran. TCRdb's table, derived via immunoSEQ multiplex PCR, lists solely in-frame clones and lacks some. This table has a few hundred thousand clones, more than 65% appearing once. The specimen sequenced was PBMCs. The sequence came from a young woman in good health and CMV-seronegative. The J gene is TRBJ1-5, the V gene TRBV19; 7 nucleotides match TRBD1. The CDR3 sequence is CASSALTGGNQPQHF. CDR3 nucleotide sequence: TGTGCCAGTAGTGCTCTCACAGGGGGCAATCAGCCCCAGCATTTT.